The 15 T cell receptor beta chains reported below all come from one sample, sequenced in a study of post-analysis software for immune sequencing data. Unique molecular identifiers were carried by the TCR beta cDNA libraries. TCRdb ran MiXCR on the PCR reads and lists one entry per CDR3 protein. Of 800,000 to 950,000 distinct CDR3 sequences listed, around 53% are singletons. These TCRs' antigens remain unknown. Study observations and caveats: Elevated frequency relative to controls characterized four or five TRBV segments in patients, TRBV5-6, TRBV5-1 and TRBV20-1 among them.

The sample was blood. The receptors were gathered from a girl aged 10-17 years with multiple sclerosis.

This clonotype was picked up a small number of times. V usage is TRBV20-1 and J usage is TRBJ2-1, with D unclear. The germline CDR1 and CDR2 sequences are DFQATT and SNEGSKA (reference sequence). This CDR3 has 13 residues. The V end lost 0 bases, the J end lost 5 bases, and 8 bases lay between the germline ends. CDR3 sequence: CSARDVLNNEQFF. CDR3 in DNA: TGCAGTGCTAGAGATGTCCTAAACAATGAGCAGTTCTTC.

The gene calls are TRBV12-3 or TRBV12-4 and TRBJ2-4; TRBD2 matches 7 bases. The J call may be wrong; the DNA end is better matched by TRBJ2-7. This CDR3 comprises 13 residues. In DNA form, the CDR3 reads TGTGCCAGCAGTGCGGGAGCGAGAAACGAGCAGTACTTC. Its protein product is CASSAGARNEQYF.

This clonotype has just a few counts. The chain couples TRBV5-1 to TRBJ1-2; D is possibly TRBD1 (5 bases). The CDR3 has 13 amino acids. V lost 4 bases, J lost 4 bases, and 11 bases lay in between. Germline CDR1 and CDR2: SGHRS and YFSETQ. CDR3 nucleotides: TGCGCCAGCAGCAGGGGAGAATCCTATGGCTACACCTTC. Its translation is CASSRGESYGYTF.

This chain links TRBV24-1 with TRBJ1-1; D not certain. Germline-derived CDR1 and CDR2 are KGHDR and SFDVKD. The V and J ends lost 3 bases and 1 base respectively, with 5 bases between them. This CDR3 is built from 13 residues. Here the CDR3 reads CATSDPRNTEAFF. As DNA, the CDR3 is TGTGCCACCAGTGATCCTAGGAACACTGAAGCTTTCTTT.

The sample holds a few counts of this clonotype. The chain couples TRBV20-1 to TRBJ1-2; weak D call: TRBD1 (5 bases). Germline V gene lookup returns CDR1 DFQATT and CDR2 SNEGSKA (reference sequence). This CDR3 has 13 residues. V dropped 0 bases and J dropped 4 bases, with 9 bases sitting between them. The CDR3 DNA sequence: TGCAGTGCTAGAGATATCCAGGGCTATGGCTACACCTTC. Its protein product is CSARDIQGYGYTF.

J is TRBJ1-5 and V is TRBV12-3 or TRBV12-4; tentative D call: TRBD1 (5 bases). Trimming shortened V by 3 bases and J by 0 bases, and 9 bases separated the two germline ends. The CDR3 loop spans 15 amino acids. CDR3 sequence reads: CASSLGQSSNQPQHF. The CDR3 DNA follows: TGTGCCAGCAGTTTGGGGCAGTCTAGCAATCAGCCCCAGCATTTT.

This clonotype was counted a few times. The genes are TRBV3-1 and TRBJ2-4; no firm D call. The CDR3 has 11 residues. Germline CDR1 and CDR2: LGHDT and YNNKEL (reference sequence). V lost 1 base and J lost 13, with 8 bases in between. CDR3 protein: CASSQAVEQYF. CDR3 nucleotide sequence: TGTGCCAGCAGCCAAGCCGTGGAGCAGTACTTC.

This clonotype showed up just a few times. The V gene is TRBV29-1, the J gene TRBJ2-7; no clear D gene. Germline values: CDR1 SQVTM, CDR2 ANQGSEA. Trimming left V 4 bases short and J 3 bases short, with 13 bases between. The CDR3 loop spans 13 amino acids. The CDR3 DNA is TGCAGCGTTGGGCTACAGCCGTACTACGAGCAGTACTTC. This translates into CSVGLQPYYEQYF.

The chain joins TRBV20-1 to TRBJ2-4; D is perhaps TRBD1 or TRBD2 (6 bases each). Germline V gene lookup returns CDR1 DFQATT and CDR2 SNEGSKA (reference sequence). The CDR3 extends over 14 amino acids. V lost 3 bases to trimming and J lost 0 bases, with 9 bases between them. For the CDR3, the DNA is TGCAGTGCTAGCGGGGGCATAGCCAAAAACATTCAGTACTTC. Protein sequence: CSASGGIAKNIQYF.

The V and J genes are TRBV7-3 and TRBJ2-3; perhaps TRBD1 as D (6 bases). V was pared by 2 bases and J by 3 bases, with 15 bases between. There are 16 residues in the CDR3. Germline CDR1 and CDR2: SGHTA and FQGTGA. The CDR3 DNA reads TGTGCCAGCAGCTTATCACAGGGAACACCAACAGATACGCAGTATTTT. Residues: CASSLSQGTPTDTQYF.

This clonotype was counted between two and nine times. The chain combines TRBV6-1 with TRBJ2-5; D not resolved. CDR1 and CDR2 (germline): MNHNS, SASEGT. The V end was cut by 7 bases, the J end by 4 bases, with 19 bases between. The CDR3 consists of 15 residues. In nucleotides, the CDR3 is TGTGCCAGCAAAGACCGGGTCTTAAAGGGAGAGACCCAGTACTTC. Encoded protein: CASKDRVLKGETQYF.

A remark on this clonotype: It may be a read error: a sequence one base away is much more abundant. J is TRBJ2-7 and V is TRBV18; D remains ambiguous. CDR3 length equals 13 residues. Germline CDR1 KGHSH, CDR2 LQKENI. CDR3 region: CACSPPQGFGQYF. In DNA form, the CDR3 reads TGTGCCTGCTCACCACCGCAAGGCTTCGGGCAGTACTTC.

For this clonotype: Germline is not matched at one junction end, which may reflect a read error. The rearrangement links TRBV7-9 to TRBJ2-7; TRBD2 might be the D (6 bases). Germline loops: CDR1 SEHNR, CDR2 FQNEAQ (reference sequence). This CDR3 region has 14 residues. The CDR3 region is CASGLAARPRGQYF. Written as DNA, the CDR3 is TGTGCCAGCGGCTTAGCGGCCCGCCCTCGAGGGCAGTACTTC.

This rearrangement joins TRBV7-3 to TRBJ2-1; 9 positions match TRBD1. The germline V gene has CDR1 SGHTA and CDR2 FQGTGA. The CDR3 spans 14 residues. V was clipped by 3 bases and J by 5 bases; unmatched bases: 2. CDR3 coding DNA: TGTGCCAGCAGCTTCAGGACAGGGGACAATGAGCAGTTCTTC. This sequence encodes CASSFRTGDNEQFF.

To note about this clonotype: Sequence at one end of the junction differs from germline and may be a read error. The chain combines TRBV7-3 with TRBJ2-7; 8 positions agree with TRBD2. The CDR3 runs to 16 residues. Germline V gene lookup returns CDR1 SGHTA and CDR2 FQGTGA. The CDR3 is CANSTRAGAPSDEQYF. The CDR3 DNA sequence: TGTGCCAACAGCACTCGAGCGGGGGCCCCCTCGGATGAGCAGTACTTC.